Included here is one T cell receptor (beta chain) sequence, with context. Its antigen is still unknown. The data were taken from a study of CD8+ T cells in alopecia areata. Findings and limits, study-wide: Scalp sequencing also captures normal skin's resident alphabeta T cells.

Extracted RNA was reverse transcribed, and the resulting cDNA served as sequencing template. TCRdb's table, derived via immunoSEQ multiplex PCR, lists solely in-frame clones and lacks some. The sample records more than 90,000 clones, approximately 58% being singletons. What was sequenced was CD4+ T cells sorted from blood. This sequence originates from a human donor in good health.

The DNA of the CDR3 is TGTGCCAGCAGTTACACATTAGGACTAGCAGAAGAGACCCAGTACTTC. This gives the protein CASSYTLGLAEETQYF. The chain recombines TRBV6-5 with TRBJ2-5, with 8 positions matching TRBD2. The junction had 8 bases not matched to a gene; V was cut back by 2 bases and J by 3 bases. This CDR3 region has 16 residues. Per the germline V gene, CDR1 is MNHEY and CDR2 is SVGAGI.